The 21 T cell receptor beta chains in this list originate from one sample, sequenced in a study of blood T cell repertoires in COVID-19. Repertoires were generated with immunoSEQ multiplex PCR, while TCRdb's copy carries only in-frame clones and drops some. The sample has about 440,000 clones, about 91% seen once. The sample comprised peripheral blood. Source of these receptors: a woman aged 50 to 65 with COVID-19, enrolled during active disease.

This chain links TRBV5-1 with TRBJ2-1, with TRBD1 identical over 8 bases. Germline V lookup: CDR1 SGHRS, CDR2 YFSETQ. The CDR3 is made up of 16 amino acids. After removal of 3 bases from V and 2 bases from J, the junction contained 7 bases not matched to a gene. The CDR3 DNA is TGCGCCAGCAGCTCCACCGGGACAGGACCCTACAATGAGCAGTTCTTC. Residues: CASSSTGTGPYNEQFF.

V gene TRBV7-2 combines with J gene TRBJ2-7; 10 positions agree with TRBD1. The V and J ends lost 5 bases and 2 bases, in that order; junction bases with no gene match: 6. Germline V gene lookup returns CDR1 SGHTA and CDR2 FQGNSA. This CDR3 is built from 15 residues. The CDR3, as DNA: TGTGCCAGCAGCCAGAAGGGACAGGGGCCCTACGAGCAGTACTTC. This sequence encodes CASSQKGQGPYEQYF.

This clone has a handful of counts. The rearrangement joins TRBV6-5 to TRBJ1-5, with a tentative D call TRBD1 (6 bases). The ends were cut back, 6 bases at V and 5 bases at J, with 14 bases in the middle. CDR1 and CDR2 (germline): MNHEY, SVGAGI. The CDR3 totals 14 residues. DNA of the CDR3: TGTGCCAGCAGCCGAACCAGGGGAGATCAGCCCCAGCATTTT. Encoded protein: CASSRTRGDQPQHF.

The CDR3 region is CASSLRAGGYEQYF. CDR3 sequence (DNA): TGTGCCAGCAGTTTGCGAGCGGGGGGTTACGAGCAGTACTTC. The chain couples TRBV27 to TRBJ2-7, with 9 bases matching TRBD2. This CDR3 comprises 14 residues. Germline V gives CDR1 MNHEY, CDR2 SMNVEV (reference sequence). After removal of 3 bases from V and 4 bases from J, the junction contained 4 bases not matched to a gene.

This clone was recorded once. The V gene is TRBV19, the J gene TRBJ1-5, with D perhaps matching TRBD1 (6 bases). Germline CDR1 LNHDA, CDR2 SQIVND (reference sequence). The CDR3 is made up of 14 amino acids. V was cut by 2 bases and J by 3 bases, with 8 bases left in between. This CDR3 reads CASSIQGTNQPQHF. CDR3 DNA: TGTGCCAGTAGTATACAGGGGACCAATCAGCCCCAGCATTTT.

This clone was seen only a few times. The rearrangement joins TRBV9 to TRBJ1-1, with D maybe TRBD1 (6 bases). Germline lookup yields CDR1 SGDLS and CDR2 YYNGEE. The CDR3 totals 15 residues. V lost 3 bases to trimming and J lost 1 base, with 13 bases between them. The DNA of the CDR3 is TGTGCCAGCAGCGGGCTACAGGGTAGGAACACTGAAGCTTTCTTT. Translating gives CASSGLQGRNTEAFF.

The DNA of the CDR3 is TGTGCCAGCAGTCGTCACCAGGGGTGGGAGACCCAGTACTTC. This codes for CASSRHQGWETQYF. The V call is TRBV6-5, the J call TRBJ2-5; the D gene is possibly TRBD1 (6 bases). Germline V gene data show CDR1 as MNHEY and CDR2 as SVGAGI. With 5 bases removed from V and 5 bases from J, the gap between germline ends came to 15 bases. The CDR3 is made up of 14 amino acids.

The V call is TRBV2, the J call TRBJ2-4; D uncertain. V lost 6 bases to trimming and J lost 2 bases, with 14 bases between them. Germline CDR1 and CDR2: SNHLY and FYNNEI. This CDR3 has 15 amino acids. CDR3 sequence reads: CASSESRVSKNIQYF. As DNA, the CDR3 is TGTGCCAGCAGCGAGTCTCGGGTTTCCAAAAACATTCAGTACTTC.

This clone turned up a few times. The chain is built from TRBV7-9 and TRBJ2-7, with TRBD2 matching 10 bases. CDR3 length: 16 amino acids. Germline V gives CDR1 SEHNR, CDR2 FQNEAQ (reference sequence). The J segment lost 0 bases and the V segment lost 1 base, leaving 3 bases of the junction unmatched. The CDR3 protein is CASSLESGGASYEQYF. Written as DNA, the CDR3 is TGTGCCAGCAGCTTAGAGAGCGGGGGGGCCTCCTACGAGCAGTACTTC.

This chain uses TRBV3-1 (or the pseudogene TRBV3-2) with TRBJ1-5; the D is unclear. Trimming removed 0 bases from V and 7 bases from J, with 13 bases in between. This CDR3 comprises 15 residues. Germline V lookup: CDR1 LGHDT, CDR2 YNNKEL (reference sequence). CDR3: CASSQDGGVEQPQHF. CDR3 nucleotide sequence: TGTGCCAGCAGCCAAGATGGCGGGGTCGAGCAGCCCCAGCATTTT.

This clone has only a few counts. The rearrangement uses TRBV4-2 and TRBJ1-2, with D perhaps matching TRBD1 (6 bases). The CDR3 consists of 16 residues. The V and J ends lost 5 bases and 0 bases respectively, with 16 bases between them. Germline V CDR1 and CDR2: LGHNA, YNFKEQ. This CDR3 is CASSKSQDSPNYGYTF. The CDR3 nucleotides are TGTGCCAGCAGCAAATCCCAGGACAGTCCTAACTATGGCTACACCTTC.

A single count supports this clone. The rearrangement links TRBV6-5 to TRBJ1-5, with D possibly being TRBD1 (6 bases). Trimming took off 6 bases at V and 8 bases at J, with 17 bases between the two ends. This CDR3 is built from 14 residues. Germline values: CDR1 MNHEY, CDR2 SVGAGI. The CDR3 loop reads CASSQSGEVKPQHF. The DNA for the CDR3 is TGTGCCAGCAGCCAATCAGGGGAAGTGAAGCCCCAGCATTTT.

V gene TRBV30 combines with J gene TRBJ1-6; 7 positions match TRBD1. Germline CDR1 GTSNPN, CDR2 SVGIG (reference sequence). The CDR3 covers 15 residues. J was trimmed by 6 bases and V by 0 bases; bases with no gene match: 5. This chain's CDR3 is CAWSVDEGANSPLHF. CDR3 DNA: TGTGCCTGGAGTGTAGACGAGGGGGCTAATTCACCCCTCCACTTT. Based on the CDR3 plus reference TRBV30 and TRBJ1-6, the full variable domain is SQTIHQWPATLVQPVGSPLSLECTVEGTSNPNLYWYRQAAGRGLQLLFYSVGIGQISSEVPQNLSASRPQDRQFILSSKKLLLSDSGFYLCAWSVDEGANSPLHFGNGTRLTVT.

The gene calls are TRBV5-6 and TRBJ2-1, with a weak D call TRBD1 (6 bases). The CDR3 spans 14 residues. The V gene lost 6 bases and the J gene lost 2 bases, with 12 bases spanning the gap. Germline CDR1 and CDR2: SGHDT and YYEEEE. The CDR3 sequence: CASNLGTTYNEQFF. Written as DNA, the CDR3 is TGTGCCAGCAACCTCGGGACAACCTACAATGAGCAGTTCTTC.

The count of this clone is one. The gene calls are TRBV2 and TRBJ2-7; 10 bases agree with TRBD1. The ends lost 6 bases at V and 5 bases at J; junction bases unmatched: 7. Germline V lookup: CDR1 SNHLY, CDR2 FYNNEI. The CDR3 runs to 14 residues. This CDR3 reads CASSTGQGYHEQYF. The CDR3 bases are TGTGCCAGCAGCACGGGACAGGGGTACCACGAGCAGTACTTC.

The rearrangement joins TRBV5-1 to TRBJ2-6; D is ambiguous. The CDR3 loop spans 15 amino acids. Germline V gene data show CDR1 as SGHRS and CDR2 as YFSETQ. V lost 0 bases to trimming and J lost 5 bases, with 9 bases between them. The CDR3 region is CASSLVPRWANVLTF. CDR3 DNA: TGCGCCAGCAGCTTGGTACCCCGGTGGGCCAACGTCCTGACTTTC.

V gene TRBV3-1 (or the pseudogene TRBV3-2) combines with J gene TRBJ2-3; 8 nucleotides align to TRBD1. There are 15 residues in the CDR3. The V segment lost 4 bases and the J segment 5 bases; nucleotides outside the gene matches: 8. Germline CDR1 is LGHDT and CDR2 is YNNKEL (reference sequence). In DNA form, the CDR3 reads TGTGCCAGCAGCCGACGGGCAGGGGGCGAAGATACGCAGTATTTT. Translation gives CASSRRAGGEDTQYF.

This clone appeared once. The J gene is TRBJ2-7, the V gene TRBV11-2; perhaps TRBD2 as D (5 bases). The CDR3 contains 14 residues. CDR1 SGHAT and CDR2 FQNNGV come from the germline V gene. V lost 4 bases and J 3 bases, leaving 13 bases between the germline ends. CDR3 DNA: TGTGCCAGCAGCTCACAGCCCGGGGACTACGAGCAGTACTTC. Residues: CASSSQPGDYEQYF.

This rearrangement joins TRBV6-2 or TRBV6-3 to TRBJ2-7; 10 positions agree with TRBD2. This CDR3 contains 15 residues. Germline CDR1 MNHEY, CDR2 SVGEGT. J lost 3 bases, V lost 5 bases, and 7 bases had no gene match. The CDR3 spells CASSDRLAGLYEQYF. In DNA, the CDR3 is TGTGCCAGCAGTGACCGACTAGCGGGCCTCTACGAGCAGTACTTC.

A single count supports this clone. The chain combines TRBV13 with TRBJ1-1; 9 nucleotides match TRBD1. CDR1 and CDR2 from the germline V gene are PRHDT and FYEKMQ (reference sequence). With V trimmed by 4 bases and J by 0 bases, 6 bases remained unmatched. This CDR3 comprises 16 residues. The CDR3 DNA sequence: TGTGCCAGCAGCTCCCGGGACAGGGCTTTGAACACTGAAGCTTTCTTT. This translates into CASSSRDRALNTEAFF.

The chain uses TRBV19 and TRBJ1-3; TRBD1 matches at 7 bases. Germline CDR1 reads LNHDA; CDR2 reads SQIVND (reference sequence). The CDR3 is 16 amino acids. V dropped 4 bases and J dropped 2; count of bases not matched to a gene: 8. CDR3 sequence: CASSTRQGTAGNTIYF. The CDR3 DNA sequence: TGTGCCAGTAGTACTCGACAGGGAACCGCTGGAAACACCATATATTTT.